The clone carrying this T cell receptor (beta chain) was recorded only once. This sample stems from a study of blood T cell repertoires in COVID-19. Source study methods: Counts of nucleated cells, estimated from reference gene primer amplification, were obtained. The protocol was immunoSEQ multiplex PCR, while the TCRdb copy is restricted to in-frame clones and leaves out a portion. The V and J calls and clone size come from that table; D and trimming were worked out from the DNA. The sample records roughly 100,000 clones, about 90% being singletons. V lost 1 base and J lost 0, with 11 bases in between. Germline CDR1 is SGHRS and CDR2 is YFSETQ. This CDR3 is built from 16 residues.

The chain uses TRBV5-1 and TRBJ1-3; D is unclear. The sequence was collected from a human donor with COVID-19, enrolled during active disease. The donor label of this sample is uncertain. The sample was peripheral blood. The CDR3 region is CASSLLLQDSGNTIYF. In DNA form, the CDR3 reads TGCGCCAGCAGCTTGCTCCTCCAGGACTCTGGAAACACCATATATTTT.